This T cell receptor (beta chain) emerged from a study of OX40 agonist ivuxolimab in advanced cancers. Study-wide context: Ivuxolimab, which targeted the costimulatory receptor OX40 (CD134), was an agonistic, fully human IgG2 monoclonal antibody. Intravenous ivuxolimab was administered to patients every 2 weeks at six dose levels: 0.01, 0.1, 0.3, 1.5, 3 and 10 mg/kg. Of the approximately 54 dose-escalation patients, hepatocellular carcinoma was present in around 20, melanoma in roughly 15, renal cell carcinoma in 9 and head and neck cancer in 9. A male proportion of 82.7% and a mean age of approximately 60 years, ranging from roughly 23 to 85, were recorded for the dose-escalation cohort. Prior anti-PD-1, anti-PD-L1 or anti-CTLA-4 therapy was permitted, and roughly two fifths of dose-escalation patients had received checkpoint inhibitors. Partial responses occurred in three dose-escalation patients, of whom one had hepatocellular carcinoma and two had cutaneous melanoma. The point of sequencing TCRbeta in the periphery was to test whether ivuxolimab changed TCR sequence diversity and drove clonal T-cell expansion. The paper covers the monotherapy dose-escalation part of the phase I ivuxolimab trial, which included N ≈ 57 patients. Summary of the overall study and its limitations: After ivuxolimab, more expanded clones were found on average in CD8+ T cells than in CD4+ T cells. At doses from 0.1 to 3.0 mg/kg, clonal expansion was seen in both CD4+ and CD8+ blood T cells between baseline and week 6. Low levels of normalized T-cell clonal expansion were also seen in some patients who did not respond. The antigen specificity of the clonally expanded peripheral T cells was not determined. In the 0.1-3.0 mg/kg groups, partial responders were among the patients with the lowest normalized peripheral clonal expansion, particularly in CD8+ T cells.

Patients with a history of autoimmune disease or receiving systemic immunosuppression were excluded from the trial. Peripheral blood for TCR sequencing was collected from all dose cohorts at baseline, on cycle 4 day 1, and on cycle 7 day 1. Samples came from an open-label, multicenter, first-in-human phase I dose-escalation trial of ivuxolimab. Adults with locally advanced or metastatic head and neck squamous cell, hepatocellular, melanoma or renal cell carcinoma were enrolled in the trial. Before TCR sequencing, CD4+ T cells and CD8+ T cells from peripheral blood were sorted into separate populations. For this clone: Its antigen is currently not known. The sample holds no much larger clone one base away, and base qualities are not on file.

Genomic DNA was isolated from the sorted cells so that the TCRbeta CDR3 region could be sequenced. The immunoSEQ Assay was used to sequence the TCRbeta CDR3 regions. Drawn from immuneACCESS, this table holds only the in-frame rearrangements with V and J called that TCRdb kept. Clones are partly lost; checked studies trace under half to an unresolved V gene and leave the rest unexplained. The sample yields more than 90,000 clones; roughly four fifths were counted once. In total, the top ten clones hold around 5.9% of the sample. After removal of 0 bases from V and 2 bases from J, the junction retains 5 bases not matched to a gene. The CDR3 covers 15 residues, taking in both the cysteine and the phenylalanine. The kept DNA is CDR3 alone, 45 bases in frame from the first base. CDR1 and CDR2 are drawn from the germline V gene: SQVTM, ANQGSEA.

The sample consisted of CD4+ or CD8+ T cells sorted from blood, taken in a trial of the OX40 agonist ivuxolimab. The clonotype was recovered from an adult with an advanced solid tumor such as melanoma, head and neck, liver or kidney cancer. The chain couples TRBV29-1 to TRBJ2-7, with TRBD1 matching 9 junction bases. This receptor has the CDR3 CSVEDIRQGAYEQYF. The base sequence is TGCAGCGTTGAAGATATACGACAGGGGGCCTACGAGCAGTACTTC.